These 31 T cell receptor beta chains share one sample of origin, sequenced in a study of blood T cell repertoires in COVID-19. Sequencing was performed with immunoSEQ multiplex PCR; in TCRdb, only in-frame clones are kept and a portion is missing. The repertoire holds about 150,000 clones, with about 89% as singletons. The sequenced sample consisted of peripheral blood. Source of these receptors: a man in his fifties with acute or convalescent COVID-19.

This clone was observed a handful of times. The chain combines TRBV9 with TRBJ1-1; no firm D call. CDR1 is SGDLS and CDR2 is YYNGEE in the germline V gene. The CDR3 sequence is 14 residues long. V dropped 5 bases and J dropped 1 base, with 12 bases sitting between them. In DNA form, the CDR3 reads TGTGCCAGCAGTCCCCGGACTTCGAACACTGAAGCTTTCTTT. Its translation: CASSPRTSNTEAFF.

The CDR3 bases are TGCGCCAGCAGCTCACTCGGGGGGACTAGCGCAAGATACTACAATGAGCAGTTCTTC. Protein product: CASSSLGGTSARYYNEQFF. The rearrangement links TRBV5-1 to TRBJ2-1, with TRBD2 matching 10 bases. V lost 3 bases to trimming and J lost 3 bases; unmatched junction nucleotides: 15. Germline V gene data show CDR1 as SGHRS and CDR2 as YFSETQ. The CDR3 contains 19 residues.

The chain recombines TRBV20-1 with TRBJ2-5; D call uncertain. V dropped 6 bases and J dropped 7 bases, with 9 bases sitting between them. Germline CDR1 is DFQATT and CDR2 is SNEGSKA (reference sequence). This CDR3 is built from 10 residues. The CDR3 bases are TGCAGTGCCTCCCTAGGGACCCAGTACTTC. It is translated as CSASLGTQYF.

This clone appeared a single time. The CDR3 bases are TGTGCCAGCACCCGCGGACTAGCGGCAGGCGAGCAGTACGTC. This gives the protein CASTRGLAAGEQYV. The chain carries TRBV6-5 and TRBJ2-7, with 10 bases that match TRBD2. This CDR3 is 14 amino acids long. Trimming at V came to 7 bases and at J to 6 bases, leaving 9 bases not matched to a gene. Germline-derived CDR1 and CDR2 are MNHEY and SVGAGI.

This chain links TRBV7-9 with TRBJ1-2; D not certain. With 0 bases removed from V and 3 bases from J, the gap between germline ends came to 11 bases. The CDR3 loop spans 15 amino acids. The germline V gene has CDR1 SEHNR and CDR2 FQNEAQ (reference sequence). The CDR3 sequence: CASSLATLGDYGYTF. DNA for the CDR3: TGTGCCAGCAGCTTAGCCACATTGGGAGACTATGGCTACACCTTC.

The chain is built from TRBV10-3 and TRBJ2-1; TRBD2 might be the D (6 bases). V shed 8 bases and J shed 3 bases, with 17 bases lying between them. This CDR3 is built from 15 residues. Germline V lookup: CDR1 ENHRY, CDR2 SYGVKD. The DNA of the CDR3 is TGTGCCATCGGTATAGTGGGGGAGGTCTACAATGAGCAGTTCTTC. Encoded protein: CAIGIVGEVYNEQFF.

The genes are TRBV4-2 and TRBJ2-1; D may be TRBD2 (5 bases). With 4 bases removed from V and 3 bases from J, the gap between germline ends came to 13 bases. The germline V gene has CDR1 LGHNA and CDR2 YNFKEQ. There are 15 residues in the CDR3. The CDR3 protein is CASSRSLLDYNEQFF. For the CDR3, the DNA is TGTGCCAGCAGCCGCTCATTACTAGACTACAATGAGCAGTTCTTC.

The genes are TRBV2 and TRBJ2-7; 7 bases are shared with TRBD1. Germline V gives CDR1 SNHLY, CDR2 FYNNEI. The junction had 8 bases not matched to a gene; V was cut back by 6 bases and J by 6 bases. The CDR3 spans 13 residues. The CDR3 nucleotides read TGTGCCAGCAGACAGGGGAGCTCGGGCGAGCAGTACTTC. This codes for CASRQGSSGEQYF.

This chain uses TRBV5-4 with TRBJ1-4; D unresolved. Trimming removed 0 bases from V and 1 base from J, with 16 bases in between. There are 18 residues in the CDR3. Germline lookup yields CDR1 SGHNT and CDR2 YYREEE (reference sequence). CDR3 coding DNA: TGTGCCAGCAGCTTGGGAGGGTCGGGGTTTTTAACTAATGAAAAACTGTTTTTT. It codes for CASSLGGSGFLTNEKLFF.

This chain connects TRBV5-1 to TRBJ1-6; 8 bases fit TRBD1. The CDR3 has 14 amino acids. The V gene end was trimmed by 4 bases and the J gene end by 6 bases; junction bases not matched to a gene: 3. The germline V gene encodes CDR1 SGHRS and CDR2 YFSETQ. The CDR3 bases are TGCGCCAGCAGCCGACAGGGGCCTAATTCACCCCTCCACTTT. It codes for CASSRQGPNSPLHF. Complete variable domain (other parts from reference TRBV5-1 and TRBJ1-6): KAGVTQTPRYLIKTRGQQVTLSCSPISGHRSVSWYQQTPGQGLQFLFEYFSETQRNKGNFPGRFSGRQFSNSRSEMNVSTLELGDSALYLCASSRQGPNSPLHFGNGTRLTVT.

The CDR3 loop is CASSGGLAGGISYEQYF. Written as DNA, the CDR3 is TGTGCCAGCAGCGGGGGACTAGCGGGAGGGATCTCCTACGAGCAGTACTTC. The chain combines TRBV5-6 with TRBJ2-7; 16 bases fit TRBD2. Germline V lookup: CDR1 SGHDT, CDR2 YYEEEE. Germline trimming cut 4 bases from V and 0 bases from J; bases unmatched to any gene: 4. The CDR3 is 17 amino acids.

The chain carries TRBV12-5 and TRBJ1-5, with 8 bases matching TRBD1. Germline values: CDR1 LGHNT, CDR2 FRNRAP. V lost 5 bases, J lost 2 bases, and 2 bases stayed unmatched. The CDR3 contains 14 residues. For the CDR3, the DNA is TGTGCTAGTGGTCCGGGACAGGGCAATCAGCCCCAGCATTTT. It specifies CASGPGQGNQPQHF.

V gene TRBV7-8 combines with J gene TRBJ2-7; possible D gene TRBD1, 7 bases. The CDR3 is made up of 16 amino acids. Trimming stripped 5 bases from V and 4 bases from J, with 21 bases between. Germline CDR1 and CDR2: SGHVS and FQNEAQ. CDR3 coding DNA: TGTGCCAGCAGCCCCACCAGGGGGGCGGGTATATACGAGCAGTACTTC. As protein: CASSPTRGAGIYEQYF.

This clone was detected once. The chain recombines TRBV7-8 with TRBJ1-6, with 9 bases that match TRBD1. CDR3 length equals 14 residues. With V trimmed by 4 bases and J by 7 bases, 2 bases remained unmatched. Germline V gene lookup returns CDR1 SGHVS and CDR2 FQNEAQ. The CDR3 protein is CASSSGTGNSPLHF. CDR3 in DNA: TGTGCCAGCAGCTCCGGGACAGGGAATTCACCCCTCCACTTT.

This clone was observed a single time. The chain links TRBV3-1 (or the pseudogene TRBV3-2) to TRBJ1-2, with 9 bases aligning to TRBD1. Germline CDR1 LGHDT, CDR2 YNNKEL (reference sequence). There are 16 residues in the CDR3. Trimming took 4 bases from V and 9 from J; bases not matched to a gene: 15. The chain's CDR3 is CASSPGTGTKGLRYTF. The CDR3, as DNA: TGTGCCAGCAGCCCCGGGACAGGGACGAAAGGGTTGCGCTACACCTTC.

This chain uses TRBV10-3 with TRBJ1-6; the match to TRBD1 covers 7 bases. The CDR3 sequence is 16 residues long. Germline V gives CDR1 ENHRY, CDR2 SYGVKD. The junction had 4 bases not matched to a gene; V was cut back by 0 bases and J by 5 bases. CDR3 nucleotide sequence: TGTGCCATCAGTGAGTCGCGCGACAGGGATAATTCACCCCTCCACTTT. Translated, it gives CAISESRDRDNSPLHF.

V is TRBV5-5 and J is TRBJ2-1; 8 positions agree with TRBD1. With 2 bases clipped from V and 4 bases from J, the junction kept 8 bases outside the gene matches. In germline, CDR1 is SGHKS, CDR2 YYEKEE (reference sequence). The CDR3 contains 16 residues. CDR3 residues: CASSFTGTGLYNEQFF. The CDR3 bases are TGTGCCAGCAGCTTTACCGGGACAGGCCTTTACAATGAGCAGTTCTTC.

This chain joins TRBV4-1 and TRBJ2-1, with D possibly matching TRBD1 (5 bases). Trimming took 0 bases from V and 13 from J, leaving 10 bases between them. This CDR3 comprises 12 residues. CDR1 is MGHRA, CDR2 YSYEKL, per germline. This CDR3 reads CASSQEGRTQFF. Written as DNA, the CDR3 is TGCGCCAGCAGCCAAGAAGGCAGGACACAGTTCTTC.

The chain recombines TRBV11-1 with TRBJ2-5; 14 bases line up with TRBD2. Germline assignment: CDR1 SGHAT and CDR2 FQDESV (reference sequence). Losses at the gene ends were 4 bases for V and 5 bases for J; bases not matched to a gene: 6. The length of the CDR3 is 16 residues. CDR3 DNA: TGTGCCAGCAGCTCCGGGACTAGCGGGAGTATGGAGACCCAGTACTTC. Its translation is CASSSGTSGSMETQYF.

This rearrangement joins TRBV7-2 to TRBJ2-5, with D tentatively TRBD1 (7 bases). Germline V gene data show CDR1 as SGHTA and CDR2 as FQGNSA. The CDR3 has 12 amino acids. V shed 5 bases and J shed 12 bases, with 16 bases lying between them. The CDR3 sequence: CASSPGGLGEYF. For the CDR3, the DNA is TGTGCCAGCAGCCCAGGGGGGCTAGGGGAGTACTTC. Filled out from reference TRBV7-2 and TRBJ2-5, the complete variable domain reads GAGVSQSPSNKVTEKGKDVELRCDPISGHTALYWYRQSLGQGLEFLIYFQGNSAPDKSGLPSDRFSAERTGGSVSTLTIQRTQQEDSAVYLCASSPGGLGEYFGPGTRLLVL.

The chain uses TRBV29-1 and TRBJ2-1, with 7 bases matching TRBD2. Germline-derived CDR1 and CDR2 are SQVTM and ANQGSEA. This CDR3 has 15 amino acids. The trim removed 6 bases at V and 6 bases at J, leaving 14 bases unmatched. The CDR3 spells CSVLPRTSSVNEQFF. CDR3 DNA sequence: TGCAGCGTCCTCCCACGGACTAGTTCTGTCAATGAGCAGTTCTTC.

V gene TRBV27 combines with J gene TRBJ1-6; D is undetermined. In germline, CDR1 is MNHEY, CDR2 SMNVEV (reference sequence). V was trimmed by 5 bases and J by 7 bases, leaving 9 bases between them. This CDR3 contains 13 residues. DNA for the CDR3: TGTGCCAGCAGTCGGGGATGGAATTCACCCCTCCACTTT. It codes for CASSRGWNSPLHF.

The J gene is TRBJ1-5, the V gene TRBV18, with 9 positions matching TRBD1. The germline gives CDR1 KGHSH, CDR2 LQKENI. The V gene end was trimmed by 3 bases and the J gene end by 3 bases; junction bases not matched to a gene: 9. There are 17 residues in the CDR3. The CDR3 nucleotides read TGTGCCAGCTCACCGTCGACAGGGGGGCAACTCAATCAGCCCCAGCATTTT. It codes for CASSPSTGGQLNQPQHF.

This clone showed up just once. V usage is TRBV7-2 and J usage is TRBJ2-5, with TRBD1 matching 12 bases. V lost 3 bases to trimming and J lost 3 bases; unmatched junction nucleotides: 8. CDR3 length: 17 amino acids. CDR1 is SGHTA and CDR2 is FQGNSA in the germline V gene. Here the CDR3 reads CASSFVSGTGGEETQYF. The CDR3 nucleotides read TGTGCCAGCAGCTTTGTGTCCGGGACAGGGGGCGAAGAGACCCAGTACTTC.

The chain joins TRBV7-3 to TRBJ2-1; TRBD1 agrees at 8 bases. Germline CDR1 is SGHTA and CDR2 is FQGTGA. The CDR3 is made up of 15 amino acids. Trimming took 0 bases from V and 4 from J; bases not matched to a gene: 2. CDR3 bases: TGTGCCAGCAGCTTAACGACAGGGGTGTACAATGAGCAGTTCTTC. This translates into CASSLTTGVYNEQFF.

The V and J genes are TRBV7-6 and TRBJ2-5; 15 bases map to TRBD2. This CDR3 spans 16 amino acids. Germline values: CDR1 SGHVS, CDR2 FNYEAQ. The trim removed 7 bases at V and 5 bases at J, leaving 8 bases unmatched. As DNA, the CDR3 is TGTGCCAGCACCCCCGGACTAGCGGGAGGGTGGGAGACCCAGTACTTC. Its translation is CASTPGLAGGWETQYF.

This chain uses TRBV29-1 with TRBJ2-7; 8 bases line up with TRBD1. Germline values: CDR1 SQVTM, CDR2 ANQGSEA. The CDR3 consists of 11 residues. V was pared by 5 bases and J by 7 bases, with 4 bases of the junction left unmatched. CDR3 in DNA: TGCAGCGTTCTCGGGACAGGAGAGCAGTACTTC. It translates to CSVLGTGEQYF.

V and J are TRBV18 and TRBJ2-7, with a possible D match to TRBD1 (6 bases). Germline-derived CDR1 and CDR2 are KGHSH and LQKENI. CDR3 length: 14 amino acids. V was cut by 4 bases and J by 7 bases, with 17 bases left in between. CDR3 in amino acids: CASSLNYQGSEQYF. The CDR3 DNA reads as TGTGCCAGCTCACTTAATTACCAGGGGAGTGAGCAGTACTTC.

This clone has just a few counts. This chain connects TRBV28 to TRBJ1-2; TRBD1 is a possible D gene (6 bases). The V gene's germline CDR1 is MDHEN and CDR2 SYDVKM. V lost 7 bases to trimming and J lost 7 bases, with 13 bases between them. This CDR3 region has 12 residues. The CDR3 coding sequence is TGTGCCAGCACACACGAAGGGGGTGGCTACACCTTC. The encoded protein is CASTHEGGGYTF.

V usage is TRBV9 and J usage is TRBJ2-3, with TRBD2 matching over 10 bases. The CDR3 has 15 residues. Looked up from germline, CDR1 is SGDLS and CDR2 is YYNGEE. J lost 4 bases, V lost 6 bases, and 8 bases had no gene match. CDR3 DNA: TGTGCCAGCACCAGAACTAGCGGGACTGCAGATACGCAGTATTTT. It yields the protein CASTRTSGTADTQYF.

The chain has TRBV15 and TRBJ2-4; weak D call: TRBD1 (5 bases). The V gene lost 5 bases and the J gene lost 5 bases, with 19 bases spanning the gap. The CDR3 runs 16 residues. Germline V gives CDR1 LNHNV, CDR2 YYDKDF (reference sequence). CDR3 sequence: CATSESPSTGQNIQYF. The CDR3 DNA sequence: TGTGCCACCAGCGAGAGCCCCTCCACAGGTCAAAACATTCAGTACTTC. Variable domain in full (rest from reference TRBV15 and TRBJ2-4): DAMVIQNPRYQVTQFGKPVTLSCSQTLNHNVMYWYQQKSSQAPKLLFHYYDKDFNNEADTPDNFQSRRPNTSFCFLDIRSPGLGDTAMYLCATSESPSTGQNIQYFGAGTRLSVL.